One sample yielded the 9 T cell receptor beta chains listed below, sequenced in a study of shared clonotypes between healthy human individuals (dated by TCRdb to about 2020). Library preparation was by the immunoSEQ multiplex PCR assay. Entries here come from immuneACCESS through TCRdb and include only in-frame sequences with V and J called. Some clones fail to appear in such tables; in the studies checked, an unresolved V gene covers under half of the shortfall, and the cause of the remainder is unknown. For this sample there are a few million clones; 85% to 95% appear just once. The ten largest clones capture over 0.12% of the sample. Material: naive CD4+ T cells sorted from blood. The sample's cell subset or site label, decoded: CD45RA+ positively selected. These receptors all stem from a man in his late teens or twenties in good health.

The genes are TRBV7-9 and TRBJ1-4; D is perhaps TRBD1 (5 bases). Germline CDR1 reads SEHNR; CDR2 reads FQNEAQ (reference sequence). This CDR3 contains 14 residues. Trimming shortened V by 4 bases and J by 5 bases, and 11 bases separated the two germline ends. In DNA, the CDR3 is TGTGCCAGCAGCTCCCCAGGGCTAAATGAAAAACTGTTTTTT. Protein sequence: CASSSPGLNEKLFF.

The chain combines TRBV28 with TRBJ1-2; no clear D. The CDR3 runs to 18 residues. V was trimmed by 3 bases and J by 0 bases, leaving 20 bases between them. Per the germline V gene, CDR1 is MDHEN and CDR2 is SYDVKM. The DNA for the CDR3 is TGTGCCAGCAGTTTCGGTTGGTCAGGAGCAAAACCTAACTATGGCTACACCTTC. Its protein product is CASSFGWSGAKPNYGYTF.

This chain connects TRBV7-3 to TRBJ2-3; a weak D match, TRBD2 (6 bases). Germline assignment: CDR1 SGHTA and CDR2 FQGTGA. The CDR3 totals 14 residues. Trimming shortened V by 4 bases and J by 2 bases, and 10 bases separated the two germline ends. CDR3 region: CASSSAGTTDTQYF. The DNA for the CDR3 is TGTGCCAGCAGCTCAGCGGGCACCACAGATACGCAGTATTTT.

The chain couples TRBV5-4 to TRBJ1-5; no clear D. Germline V gene lookup returns CDR1 SGHNT and CDR2 YYREEE (reference sequence). V was shortened by 3 bases and J by 3 bases, with 4 bases between the two germline ends. CDR3 size: 12 residues. CDR3 nucleotide sequence: TGTGCCAGCAGCTCCCCCAATCAGCCCCAGCATTTT. It yields the protein CASSSPNQPQHF.

This chain uses TRBV5-1 with TRBJ2-1; TRBD2 agrees at 11 bases. CDR1 SGHRS and CDR2 YFSETQ come from the germline V gene. This CDR3 comprises 14 residues. V was clipped by 4 bases and J by 9 bases; unmatched bases: 6. CDR3 in amino acids: CASSVTSGKVEQFF. The CDR3 nucleotides read TGCGCCAGCAGCGTGACTAGCGGGAAGGTTGAGCAGTTCTTC.

The gene calls are TRBV27 and TRBJ1-6; 9 bases are a match to TRBD1. The V segment lost 1 base and the J segment 7 bases; nucleotides outside the gene matches: 2. This CDR3 is 15 amino acids long. The V gene's germline CDR1 is MNHEY and CDR2 SMNVEV (reference sequence). The CDR3 here is CASSLLGQGNSPLHF. The CDR3 DNA is TGTGCCAGCAGTTTATTGGGACAGGGCAATTCACCCCTCCACTTT.

The chain carries TRBV7-9 and TRBJ2-2; D is perhaps TRBD2 (5 bases). The CDR3 length is 16 residues. The ends were cut back, 3 bases at V and 6 bases at J, with 17 bases in the middle. CDR1 and CDR2 (germline): SEHNR, FQNEAQ (reference sequence). CDR3 sequence reads: CASSFILGTIPGELFF. The CDR3 DNA sequence: TGTGCCAGCAGCTTTATACTAGGAACGATCCCCGGGGAGCTGTTTTTT.

J is TRBJ1-2 and V is TRBV7-2, with TRBD1 matching 7 bases. This CDR3 region has 15 residues. Germline loops: CDR1 SGHTA, CDR2 FQGNSA. V lost 5 bases, J lost 2 bases, and 8 bases stayed unmatched. The CDR3 DNA is TGTGCCAGCAGCGTGCAGGGGGTCACAAACTATGGCTACACCTTC. Protein: CASSVQGVTNYGYTF.

Note on this clone: This likely comes from a read error, as the CDR3 has no conserved phenylalanine or tryptophan at its end. The limits of the CDR3 on the DNA are not certain, so only TCRdb's listed CDR3 is given. The genes are TRBV5-4 and TRBJ1-2. 11 amino acids form the CDR3, both terminal residues included. Germline CDR1 and CDR2: SGHNT and YYREEE (reference sequence). This CDR3 reads CASSLGREVAV.